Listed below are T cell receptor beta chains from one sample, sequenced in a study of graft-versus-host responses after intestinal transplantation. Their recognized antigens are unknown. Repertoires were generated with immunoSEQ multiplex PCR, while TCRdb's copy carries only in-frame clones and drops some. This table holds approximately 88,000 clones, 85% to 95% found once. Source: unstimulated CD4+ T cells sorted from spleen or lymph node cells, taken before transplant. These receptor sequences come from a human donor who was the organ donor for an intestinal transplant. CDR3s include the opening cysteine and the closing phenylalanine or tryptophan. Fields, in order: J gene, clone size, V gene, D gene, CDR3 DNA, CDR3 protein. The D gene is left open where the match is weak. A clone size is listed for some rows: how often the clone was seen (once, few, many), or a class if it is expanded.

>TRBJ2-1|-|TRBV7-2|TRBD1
TGTGCCAGCAGCTTGAGACAGGGGAATGAGCAGTTCTTC
CASSLRQGNEQFF
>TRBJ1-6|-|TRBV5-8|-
TGTGCCAGCAGCTTGGGGAGGGATTCACCCCTCCACTTT
CASSLGRDSPLHF
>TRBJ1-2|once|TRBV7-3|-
TGTGCCAGCAGCTCGAAGACAGGTGGTGGCTACACCTTC
CASSSKTGGGYTF
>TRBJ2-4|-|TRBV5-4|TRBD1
TGTGCCAGCAGCTCTACAGGGGTGCTAGCCAAAAACATTCAGTACTTC
CASSSTGVLAKNIQYF
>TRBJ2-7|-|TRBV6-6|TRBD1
TGTGCCAGCAGGAGACAGGGGACGAAAGCCTACGAGCAGTACTTC
CASRRQGTKAYEQYF
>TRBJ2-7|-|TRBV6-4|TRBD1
TGTGCCAGCAGCCACCAGGCAGGGGGCGCCTACGAGCAGTACTTC
CASSHQAGGAYEQYF
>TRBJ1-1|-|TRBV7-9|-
TGTGCCAGCAGCTTAATGGGGGCCGACACTGAAGCTTTCTTT
CASSLMGADTEAFF
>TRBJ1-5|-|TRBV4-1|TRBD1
TGCGCCAGCAGCCAGGACGGACAGGGACAACAGCCCCAGCATTTT
CASSQDGQGQQPQHF
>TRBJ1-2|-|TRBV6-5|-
TGTGCCAGCAGCTATCAGCGGGGTTCCTACTATGGCTACACCTTC
CASSYQRGSYYGYTF
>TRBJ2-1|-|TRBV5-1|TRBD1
TGCGCCAGCAGCGCCTGGGGACAGGGTTCCTACAATGAGCAGTTCTTC
CASSAWGQGSYNEQFF
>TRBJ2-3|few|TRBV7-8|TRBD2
TGTGCCAGCAGCCCAAGGACTAGCGGGGGGGCCGGATTTATCGCAGATACGCAGTATTTT
CASSPRTSGGAGFIADTQYF
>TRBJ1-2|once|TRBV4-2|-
TGTGCCAGCAGCCAAGGGGGGGAAATACGAAACACCTTC
CASSQGGEIRNTF
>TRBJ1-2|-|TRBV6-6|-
TGTGCCAGCAGTCGCGAGGGGGGCTACACCTTC
CASSREGGYTF
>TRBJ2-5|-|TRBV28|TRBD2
TGTGCCAGCAGTTTGGCGGGGGTAAGAGAGACCCAGTACTTC
CASSLAGVRETQYF
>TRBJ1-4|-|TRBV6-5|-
TGTGCCAGCAGTTGGGGGCCCGAAAAACTGTTTTTT
CASSWGPEKLFF
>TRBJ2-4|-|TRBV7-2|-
TGTGCCAGCAGAGGACAGCCGCTAGGAGGCAAAAACATTCAGTACTTC
CASRGQPLGGKNIQYF
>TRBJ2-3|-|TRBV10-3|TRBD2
TGTGCCATCAGTGAGTCGACGGGGGGTACGCAGTATTTT
CAISESTGGTQYF
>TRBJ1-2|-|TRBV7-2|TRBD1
TGTGCCAGCACCCCAGGGGGAAGAGGCGGCTACACCTTC
CASTPGGRGGYTF
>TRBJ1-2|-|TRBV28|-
TGTGCCAGCAGTTTATTGGCGGCTTCTTATGGCTACACCTTC
CASSLLAASYGYTF
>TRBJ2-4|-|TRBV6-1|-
TGTGCCAGCAGTGAATCGGGGATTCAGTACTTC
CASSESGIQYF
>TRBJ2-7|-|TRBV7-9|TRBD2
TGTGCCAGCAGCTTAGGCGCTAGCGGGGTCGACGAGCAGTACTTC
CASSLGASGVDEQYF
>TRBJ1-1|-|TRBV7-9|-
TGTGCCGGACTACCTATGGTCATGAACACTGAAGCTTTCTTT
CAGLPMVMNTEAFF
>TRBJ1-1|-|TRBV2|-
TGTGCCAGCCGGCGGGAGTCGGGCACTGAAGCTTTCTTT
CASRRESGTEAFF
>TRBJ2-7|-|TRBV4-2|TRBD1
TGTGCCAGCAGCCAAGGGGACAGGGTCGGCGAGCAGTACTTC
CASSQGDRVGEQYF
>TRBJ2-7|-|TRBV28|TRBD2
TGTGCCAGCAGCCAAACTAGCGGGGGAATCTACGAGCAGTACTTC
CASSQTSGGIYEQYF
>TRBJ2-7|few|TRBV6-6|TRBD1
TGTGCCAGCAGTTACTCGATGGGACAGGGTATCTACGAGCAGTACTTC
CASSYSMGQGIYEQYF
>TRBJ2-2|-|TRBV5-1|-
TGCGCCAGCAGCTTGGACAGGGCCACCGGGGAGCTGTTTTTT
CASSLDRATGELFF
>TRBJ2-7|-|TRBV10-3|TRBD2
TGTGCCATCAGTGATATGCCGGGACTAGCCTCCTACGAGCAGTACTTC
CAISDMPGLASYEQYF